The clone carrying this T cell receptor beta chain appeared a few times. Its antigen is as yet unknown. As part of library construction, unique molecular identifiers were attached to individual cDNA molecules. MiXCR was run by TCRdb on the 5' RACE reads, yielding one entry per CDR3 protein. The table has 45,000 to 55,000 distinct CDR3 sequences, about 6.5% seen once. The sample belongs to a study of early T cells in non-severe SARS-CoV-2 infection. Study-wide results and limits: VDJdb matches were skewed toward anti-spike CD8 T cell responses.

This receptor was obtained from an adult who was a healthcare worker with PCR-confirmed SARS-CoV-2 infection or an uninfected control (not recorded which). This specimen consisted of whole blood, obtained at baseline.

CDR3 nucleotide sequence: TGTGCCAGCAGCTTAATCGATCAGGTCGGGACCCAGTACTTC. Amino acids: CASSLIDQVGTQYF. The V call is TRBV7-2, the J call TRBJ2-5; D is ambiguous. This CDR3 contains 14 residues. Germline V gene lookup returns CDR1 SGHTA and CDR2 FQGNSA. Trimming cost V 2 bases and J 7 bases, with 14 bases left between them.